This T cell receptor beta chain was identified during a study of early T cells in non-severe SARS-CoV-2 infection (TCRdb year 2021). In terms of the full investigation: Because TCR sequencing relied on bulk RNA taken from unsorted whole blood, pairing of alpha and beta chains was not possible.

The study was a case-control design nested within a healthcare worker cohort in London, UK, with weekly nasopharyngeal swab PCR tests and blood sampling. Between 23 and 31 March 2020, the week of the UK lockdown, healthcare workers were enrolled and then followed up weekly for as long as 16 weeks. The library was produced with 5' RACE. The reads were generated on a NextSeq 500. The TCR library protocol attached unique molecular identifiers to individual cDNA molecules to correct for sequencing error and PCR bias. TCR alpha and beta chains were both sequenced, and the abundances of alpha and beta sequences in each sample were closely correlated with each other. The original pipeline was this. Decombinator V4 was used to annotate TCR sequences for V gene, J gene and CDR3. TCRs were defined as expanded if a significant change between any two time points was detected under a Poisson model with p below 0.0001. TCR abundances were normalised to the total number of TCRs sequenced per sample and were expressed as counts per million. TRAV1-2 paired with TRAJ12, TRAJ20 or TRAJ33 defined MAIT TCRs, while TRAV10 paired with TRAJ18 defined iNKT TCRs. VDJdb, accessed on 1 November 2021, was searched for TCRs annotated for CMV, EBV and SARS-CoV-2, and TCRs annotated for more than one antigen were excluded. Using fastp trimming at Q25 and MiXCR clonotype assembly, TCRdb reanalyzed the public sequencing data and kept in-frame beta chains. Rows with one shared CDR3 protein collapse into an entry with the most common genes and DNA. These V and J calls derive from TCRdb rather than the authors' analysis. The sample table contains some 73,000 distinct CDR3 sequences; only one count was recorded for approximately 12% of them. The leading ten clones occupy about 3% of the sample.

Overall study results and their limits: VDJdb matching was skewed toward anti-spike CD8 responses and likely underestimated virus-specific expansions, missing private and CD4 specificities.

This clonotype was detected a few times. This receptor's antigen is unknown. Qualities for individual bases were not recorded, and no much larger clone is one base off. The junction shows trimming of 3 bases on V and 8 bases on J, and the gene matches do not reach 7 bases of it. Measured from the cysteine to the phenylalanine, the CDR3 is 14 residues long. CDR3 DNA only is kept here, 42 bases in frame from base 1. CDR1 and CDR2, per the germline V gene (reference sequence), are DFQATT and SNEGSKA. Here the chain combines TRBV20-1 and TRBJ2-1, with 10 bases matching TRBD2. The TCR comes from an adult who was a healthcare worker with PCR-confirmed SARS-CoV-2 infection or an uninfected control (not recorded which). The sample taken for sequencing was whole blood. The CDR3 region reads CSARRLAGVDEQFF. The DNA sequence reads TGCAGTGCTAGGCGTCTAGCGGGAGTCGATGAGCAGTTCTTC.